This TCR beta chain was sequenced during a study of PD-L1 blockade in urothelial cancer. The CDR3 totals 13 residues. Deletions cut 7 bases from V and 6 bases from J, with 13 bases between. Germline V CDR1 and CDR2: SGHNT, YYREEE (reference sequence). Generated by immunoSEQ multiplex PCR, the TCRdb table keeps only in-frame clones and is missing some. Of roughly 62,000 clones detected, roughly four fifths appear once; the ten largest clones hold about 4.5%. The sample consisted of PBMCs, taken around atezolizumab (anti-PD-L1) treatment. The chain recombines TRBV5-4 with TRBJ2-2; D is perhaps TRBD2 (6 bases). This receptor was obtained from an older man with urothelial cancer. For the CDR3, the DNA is TGTGCCAGCGCGGGGTCAGCAGCCGGGGAGCTGTTTTTT. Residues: CASAGSAAGELFF.